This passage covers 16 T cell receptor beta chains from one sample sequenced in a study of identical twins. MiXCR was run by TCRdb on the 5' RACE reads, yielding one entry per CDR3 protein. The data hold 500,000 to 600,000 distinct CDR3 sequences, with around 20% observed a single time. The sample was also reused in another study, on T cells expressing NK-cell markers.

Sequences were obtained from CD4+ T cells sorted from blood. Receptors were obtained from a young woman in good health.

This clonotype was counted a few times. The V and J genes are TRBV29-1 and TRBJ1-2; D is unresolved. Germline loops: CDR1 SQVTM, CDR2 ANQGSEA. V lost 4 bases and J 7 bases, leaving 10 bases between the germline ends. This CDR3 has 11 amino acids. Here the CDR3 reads CSVARLGGYTF. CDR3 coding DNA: TGCAGCGTTGCCCGGCTGGGTGGCTACACCTTC.

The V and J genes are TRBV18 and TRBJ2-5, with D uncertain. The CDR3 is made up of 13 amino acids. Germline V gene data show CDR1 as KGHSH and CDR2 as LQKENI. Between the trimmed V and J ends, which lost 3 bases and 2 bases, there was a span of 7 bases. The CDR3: CASSPYRQETQYF. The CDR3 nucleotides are TGTGCCAGCTCACCTTACAGACAAGAGACCCAGTACTTC.

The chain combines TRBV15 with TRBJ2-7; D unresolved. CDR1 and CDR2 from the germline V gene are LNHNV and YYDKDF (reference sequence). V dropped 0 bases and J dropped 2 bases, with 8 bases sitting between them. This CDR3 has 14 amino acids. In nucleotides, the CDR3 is TGTGCCACCAGCAGAGACTTAGGACCCTACGAGCAGTACTTC. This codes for CATSRDLGPYEQYF.

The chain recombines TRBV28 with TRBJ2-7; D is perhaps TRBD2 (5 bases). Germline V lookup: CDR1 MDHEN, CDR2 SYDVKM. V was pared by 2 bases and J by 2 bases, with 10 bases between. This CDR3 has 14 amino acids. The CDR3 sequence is CASSLSGYTYEQYF. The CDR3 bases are TGTGCCAGCAGTTTAAGCGGCTATACCTACGAGCAGTACTTC.

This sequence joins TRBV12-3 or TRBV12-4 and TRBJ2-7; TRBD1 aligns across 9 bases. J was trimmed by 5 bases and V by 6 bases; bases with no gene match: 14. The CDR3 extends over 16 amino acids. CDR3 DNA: TGTGCCAGCAGCGAGGGGACAGGGCGGGTGTCGGACGAGCAGTACTTC. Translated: CASSEGTGRVSDEQYF.

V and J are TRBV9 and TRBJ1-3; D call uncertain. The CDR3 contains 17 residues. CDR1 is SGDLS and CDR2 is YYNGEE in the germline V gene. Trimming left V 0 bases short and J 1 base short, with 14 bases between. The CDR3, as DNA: TGTGCCAGCAGCGTAGAGTCTTCCCGGAGGTCTGGAAACACCATATATTTT. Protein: CASSVESSRRSGNTIYF.

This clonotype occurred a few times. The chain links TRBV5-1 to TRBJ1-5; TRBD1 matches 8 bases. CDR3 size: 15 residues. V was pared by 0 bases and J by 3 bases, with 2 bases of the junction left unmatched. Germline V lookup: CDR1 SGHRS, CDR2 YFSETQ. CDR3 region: CASSLGQGNNQPQHF. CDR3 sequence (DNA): TGCGCCAGCAGCTTGGGACAGGGGAACAATCAGCCCCAGCATTTT.

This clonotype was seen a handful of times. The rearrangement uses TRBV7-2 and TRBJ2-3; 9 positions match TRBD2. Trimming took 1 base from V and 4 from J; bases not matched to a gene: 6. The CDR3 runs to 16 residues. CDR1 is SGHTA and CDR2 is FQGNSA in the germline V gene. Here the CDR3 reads CASSLDAAGGADTQYF. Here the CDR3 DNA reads TGTGCCAGCAGCTTAGATGCAGCGGGAGGTGCAGATACGCAGTATTTT.

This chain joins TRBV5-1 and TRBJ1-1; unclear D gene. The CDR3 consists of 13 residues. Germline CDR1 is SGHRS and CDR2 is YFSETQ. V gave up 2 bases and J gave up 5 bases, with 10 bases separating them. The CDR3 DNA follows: TGCGCCAGCAGCTTACTTGCCGCGACTGAAGCTTTCTTT. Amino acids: CASSLLAATEAFF.

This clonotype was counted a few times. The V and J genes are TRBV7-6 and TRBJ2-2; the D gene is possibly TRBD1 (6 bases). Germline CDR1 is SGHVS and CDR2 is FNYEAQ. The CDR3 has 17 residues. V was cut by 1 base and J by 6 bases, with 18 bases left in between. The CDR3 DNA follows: TGTGCCAGCAGCTTAGTACGCGGTTCCAGGGGCGCCGGGGAGCTGTTTTTT. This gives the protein CASSLVRGSRGAGELFF.

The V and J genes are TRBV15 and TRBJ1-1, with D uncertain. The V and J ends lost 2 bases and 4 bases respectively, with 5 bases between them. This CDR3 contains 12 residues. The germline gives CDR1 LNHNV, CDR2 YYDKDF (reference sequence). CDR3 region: CATSRIGTEAFF. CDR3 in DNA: TGTGCCACCAGCAGAATTGGCACTGAAGCTTTCTTT.

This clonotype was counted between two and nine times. This chain's CDR3 is CASSRQGLEQYF. CDR3 sequence (DNA): TGTGCCAGCAGTCGACAGGGCCTCGAGCAGTACTTC. The chain combines TRBV25-1 with TRBJ2-7; 7 bases fit TRBD1. Germline V gives CDR1 MGHDK, CDR2 SYGVNS. Germline trimming cut 5 bases from V and 6 bases from J; bases unmatched to any gene: 4. The CDR3 consists of 12 residues.

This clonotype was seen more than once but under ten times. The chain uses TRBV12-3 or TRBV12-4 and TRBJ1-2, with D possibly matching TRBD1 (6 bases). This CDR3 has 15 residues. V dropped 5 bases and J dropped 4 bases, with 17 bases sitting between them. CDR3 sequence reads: CASSPLLGASYGYTF. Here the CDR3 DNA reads TGTGCCAGCAGTCCGCTGCTGGGGGCCAGCTATGGCTACACCTTC.

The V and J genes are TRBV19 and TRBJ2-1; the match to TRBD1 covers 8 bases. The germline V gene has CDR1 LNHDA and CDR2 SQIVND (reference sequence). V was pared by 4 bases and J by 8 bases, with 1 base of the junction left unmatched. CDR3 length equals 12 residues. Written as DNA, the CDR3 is TGTGCCAGTAGTACAGGGGGCCATGAGCAGTTCTTC. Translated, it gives CASSTGGHEQFF.

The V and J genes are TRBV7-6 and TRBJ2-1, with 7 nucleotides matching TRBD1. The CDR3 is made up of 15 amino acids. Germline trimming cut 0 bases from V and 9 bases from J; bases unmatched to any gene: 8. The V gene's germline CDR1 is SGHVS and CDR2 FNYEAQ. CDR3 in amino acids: CASSLAQGVRTEQFF. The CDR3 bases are TGTGCCAGCAGCTTAGCCCAGGGGGTTCGAACTGAGCAGTTCTTC.

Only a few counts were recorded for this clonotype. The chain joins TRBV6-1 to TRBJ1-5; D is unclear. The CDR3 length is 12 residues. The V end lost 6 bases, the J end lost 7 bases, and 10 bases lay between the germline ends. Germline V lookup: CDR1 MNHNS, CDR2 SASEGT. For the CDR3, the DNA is TGTGCCAGCAGGAGGGATCACCAGCCCCAGCATTTT. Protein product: CASRRDHQPQHF.